This TCR beta chain emerged from a study of CD8 T cells in ankylosing spondylitis. Regarding the study as a whole: Several highly homologous variants formed a TCR beta motif that appeared characteristic of ankylosing spondylitis blood. Matched ankylosing spondylitis synovial fluid reportedly contained a significantly enriched population of disease-linked clones. Disease-associated clones were CD8+ and fairly uncommon in peripheral blood. Prior literature has documented some motif variants in synovial fluid and blood from reactive arthritis.

This clonotype was detected ten times or more. Antigen: not known. The germline V gene has CDR1 SGHRS and CDR2 YFSETQ. The CDR3 is 16 amino acids. V lost 4 bases and J lost 7; bases outside the gene matches: 13. TCRdb reanalysed the 5' RACE reads using MiXCR and keeps one entry per CDR3 protein. Of fewer than 350,000 distinct CDR3 sequences listed, more than 9% are singletons. This chain uses TRBV5-1 with TRBJ1-4; 7 bases line up with TRBD1. The sequenced sample was blood, either unsorted or a sorted T cell fraction (not recorded which). This sequence originates from a female donor with ankylosing spondylitis or in good health (not recorded which). In DNA, the CDR3 is TGCGCCAGCAGCCACGGACAGGCCGGACGTGGTGAAAAACTGTTTTTT. Amino acid sequence: CASSHGQAGRGEKLFF.